This T cell receptor beta chain emerged from a study of blood T cell repertoires in COVID-19. Study-level information: Sample material is recorded as cDNA or gDNA derived from T cells, B-cell-depleted T cells, or PBMCs.

Between the trimmed V and J ends, which lost 0 bases and 4 bases, there was a span of 10 bases. Germline CDR1 is SGHNT and CDR2 is YYREEE (reference sequence). The CDR3 contains 14 residues. Note on this clone: Other DNA sequences from this sample encode an identical CDR3 as well.

This table comes from immunoSEQ multiplex PCR, and its TCRdb copy is limited to in-frame clones, with some not included. The table lists some 330,000 clones, over 75% of them singletons. The gene calls are TRBV5-4 and TRBJ1-2, with D possibly matching TRBD1 (6 bases). Sequencing input: peripheral blood. The sequence was obtained from a woman aged 50 to 60 with active or convalescent COVID-19. The CDR3 here is CASSLAGQPYGYTF. CDR3 in DNA: TGTGCCAGCAGCTTGGCCGGACAGCCCTATGGCTACACCTTC. Combining the CDR3 with reference TRBV5-4 and TRBJ1-2 gives the whole variable domain ETGVTQSPTHLIKTRGQQVTLRCSSQSGHNTVSWYQQALGQGPQFIFQYYREEENGRGNFPPRFSGLQFPNYSSELNVNALELDDSALYLCASSLAGQPYGYTFGSGTRLTVV.